The entry that follows covers one TCR beta chain sequence. Germline CDR1 MRHNA, CDR2 SNTAGT. This CDR3 spans 16 amino acids. The V segment lost 6 bases and the J segment 4 bases; nucleotides outside the gene matches: 11. The sample is drawn from a study of cytomegalovirus exposure and HLA in healthy donors. Vbeta (60) and Jbeta (13) primers were used in the PCR. TCRdb keeps only in-frame clones here, not all; method: immunoSEQ multiplex PCR. The sample includes roughly 250,000 clones, 75% to 85% of them seen just once. The TCR comes from a girl aged 2-15 years in good health and CMV-seronegative. Sequences were obtained from PBMCs. This chain uses TRBV6-4 with TRBJ2-1, with 8 bases lining up with TRBD1. This chain's CDR3 is CASSARQGPGYNEQFF. As DNA, the CDR3 is TGTGCCAGCAGCGCTCGACAGGGGCCGGGGTACAATGAGCAGTTCTTC.